This T cell receptor (beta chain) was sequenced during a study of blood T cell repertoires in COVID-19. Background on the study: Samples representing acute and convalescent COVID-19 were sourced from the United States, Italy and Spain. PBMCs, B-cell-depleted T cells, or T cells were the source of the cDNA or gDNA that made up the material.

CDR1 and CDR2 from the germline V gene are GTSNPN and SVGIG (reference sequence). This CDR3 is 14 amino acids long. V gave up 0 bases and J gave up 0 bases, with 9 bases separating them. As originally analysed: Reference gene primer amplification yielded estimated nucleated cell counts. Produced via immunoSEQ multiplex PCR; TCRdb's table is partial and in-frame only. The V and J calls and clone size come from that table; D and trimming were worked out from the DNA. This table holds 85,000 to 130,000 clones, around nine tenths found once. This clonotype was obtained from a human donor in a cohort sampled during active COVID-19. Sequenced input: peripheral blood. The chain has TRBV30 and TRBJ2-7; tentatively, D is TRBD2 (5 bases). The CDR3 reads CAWSVRGVSYEQYF. CDR3 nucleotide sequence: TGTGCCTGGAGTGTACGGGGTGTCTCCTACGAGCAGTACTTC.